Shown below are 27 T cell receptor beta chains from a single sample sequenced in a study of T cell repertoires in cytomegalovirus infection. These receptors have no identified antigens. TCRdb re-derived calls from the reads in MiXCR, one entry per CDR3 protein. This sample has 800,000 to 950,000 distinct CDR3 sequences, with approximately 32% found just once. Sample: cultured CD8+ T cells from PBMCs, taken from culture after CMV antigen stimulation. The receptors stem from a human donor in good health (CMV status not recorded). Some clones in this sample may be carry-over from other donors' samples.

This clonotype came up a few times. The chain combines TRBV7-8 with TRBJ1-1; D ambiguous. Germline loops: CDR1 SGHVS, CDR2 FQNEAQ. The CDR3 length is 13 residues. Trimming stripped 6 bases from V and 4 bases from J, with 12 bases between. CDR3 protein: CASRNGGTTEAFF. The CDR3 DNA is TGTGCCAGCAGAAACGGCGGTACCACTGAAGCTTTCTTT.

Notes on this clonotype: The junction and the germline gene differ at one end; a read error may be behind it. The chain links TRBV2 to TRBJ2-5; TRBD2 is a possible D gene (6 bases). This CDR3 region has 11 residues. Per the germline V gene, CDR1 is SNHLY and CDR2 is FYNNEI. The CDR3 loop reads CASSGFGGYNF. The CDR3 DNA reads as TGTGCCAGCAGTGGTTTTGGGGGGTATAACTTC.

Remarks on this clonotype: Because the CDR3's place on the DNA is in doubt, the DNA is left out and the CDR3 is given as listed by TCRdb. The chain links TRBV6-1 to TRBJ2-1; TRBD1, the D gene given by the table, was not confirmed from the DNA. A total of 16 residues make up the CDR3, ends included. The germline gives CDR1 MNHNS, CDR2 SASEGT. CDR3 in amino acids: CASSSSGQGVRGEQFF.

As concerns this clonotype: Relative to the germline gene, one junction end is altered; a read error may explain this. The rearrangement joins TRBV27 to TRBJ1-1, with D unclear. Germline V CDR1 and CDR2: MNHEY, SMNVEV (reference sequence). There are 15 residues in the CDR3. This CDR3 reads CATSLGRTMNTEAFF. The DNA of the CDR3 is TGTGCCACCAGTTTAGGACGAACTATGAACACTGAAGCTTTCTTT.

This sequence joins TRBV27 and TRBJ1-5; 10 bases match TRBD1. The junction had 3 bases not matched to a gene; V was cut back by 7 bases and J by 6 bases. Germline V CDR1 and CDR2: MNHEY, SMNVEV (reference sequence). The CDR3 is 13 amino acids. The CDR3 sequence: CASTGQGTQPQHF. CDR3 bases: TGTGCCAGCACGGGACAGGGGACTCAGCCCCAGCATTTT.

The chain recombines TRBV7-6 with TRBJ2-1, with unresolved D. Germline lookup yields CDR1 SGHVS and CDR2 FNYEAQ. Trimming left V 4 bases short and J 4 bases short, with 20 bases between. The CDR3 has 17 amino acids. The CDR3 coding sequence is TGTGCCAGCAGCTCATCAGGTAACCTGTTAGGTTACAATGAGCAGTTCTTC. It translates to CASSSSGNLLGYNEQFF.

J is TRBJ1-1 and V is TRBV27; D gene ambiguous. Trimming removed 1 base at V and 0 bases at J, with 9 bases between. Germline CDR1 is MNHEY and CDR2 is SMNVEV (reference sequence). The CDR3 extends over 15 amino acids. The CDR3 coding sequence is TGTGCCAGCAGTTTATTAACGAAACTGAACACTGAAGCTTTCTTT. It translates to CASSLLTKLNTEAFF.

This clonotype was counted between two and nine times. J is TRBJ2-5 and V is TRBV2; 13 bases are shared with TRBD2. V lost 2 bases and J lost 11; bases outside the gene matches: 2. The germline gives CDR1 SNHLY, CDR2 FYNNEI. CDR3 length: 13 residues. CDR3: CASSESLAGGQYF. The DNA of the CDR3 is TGTGCCAGCAGTGAATCACTAGCGGGGGGGCAGTACTTC.

On this clonotype: An end of the junction does not agree with germline; a read error may underlie this. CDR3 sequence reads: CVSSPQGFDEQFF. The DNA for the CDR3 is TGTGTCAGCAGCCCTCAGGGGTTCGATGAGCAGTTCTTC. This chain joins TRBV6-2 or TRBV6-3 and TRBJ2-1, with D tentatively TRBD1 (6 bases). In germline, CDR1 is MNHEY, CDR2 SVGEGT. CDR3 length: 13 residues.

This clonotype was observed a few times. The chain couples TRBV5-4 to TRBJ2-1, with 7 bases lining up with TRBD1. The V gene's germline CDR1 is SGHNT and CDR2 YYREEE (reference sequence). This CDR3 is 15 amino acids long. V lost 5 bases, J lost 4 bases, and 9 bases stayed unmatched. The CDR3 DNA reads TGTGCCAGCAGTTCCCGGGACAGCCAATACAATGAGCAGTTCTTC. It codes for CASSSRDSQYNEQFF. Together with reference TRBV5-4 and TRBJ2-1, the CDR3 gives the full variable domain: ETGVTQSPTHLIKTRGQQVTLRCSSQSGHNTVSWYQQALGQGPQFIFQYYREEENGRGNFPPRFSGLQFPNYSSELNVNALELDDSALYLCASSSRDSQYNEQFFGPGTRLTVL.

On this clonotype: The junction departs from the called germline gene at one end, perhaps through a read error. The rearrangement links TRBV27 to TRBJ2-7, with TRBD2 matching 8 bases. There are 15 residues in the CDR3. CDR1 and CDR2 (germline): MNHEY, SMNVEV (reference sequence). Here the CDR3 DNA reads TGTGCCATCAGTTTGTCCGCGGGGGGCCCCTACGAGCAGTACTTC. Amino acid sequence: CAISLSAGGPYEQYF.

V gene TRBV6-1 combines with J gene TRBJ2-2; TRBD2 matches 8 bases. CDR3 length: 13 residues. The V gene end was trimmed by 9 bases and the J gene end by 4 bases; junction bases not matched to a gene: 4. Germline values: CDR1 MNHNS, CDR2 SASEGT. The CDR3 DNA sequence: TGTGCCAGTCTAGCGGGCGGCACCGGGGAGCTGTTTTTT. This encodes CASLAGGTGELFF.

In its sample, this clonotype was seen a few times. V gene TRBV2 combines with J gene TRBJ2-6; weak D call: TRBD2 (5 bases). Trimming left V 10 bases short and J 0 bases short, with 13 bases between. This CDR3 has 15 amino acids. Germline V gives CDR1 SNHLY, CDR2 FYNNEI. CDR3 protein: CATQMGSSGANVLTF. DNA for the CDR3: TGTGCCACCCAAATGGGGAGCTCTGGGGCCAACGTCCTGACTTTC.

This clonotype was detected a few times. CDR3 in amino acids: CASSFTGVSFQETQYF. CDR3 DNA sequence: TGTGCCAGCAGCTTCACGGGCGTGAGTTTCCAAGAGACCCAGTACTTC. The gene calls are TRBV7-2 and TRBJ2-5; D unresolved. Trimming took off 3 bases at V and 1 base at J, with 15 bases between the two ends. In germline, CDR1 is SGHTA, CDR2 FQGNSA. The CDR3 runs 16 residues.

The chain links TRBV29-1 to TRBJ1-2, with D possibly TRBD1 on 5 matching bases. This CDR3 is built from 13 residues. Germline V gene sequence: CDR1 SQVTM, CDR2 ANQGSEA. Trimming stripped 0 bases from V and 8 bases from J, with 13 bases between. The DNA of the CDR3 is TGCAGCGTTGAAGATCGGGGACGGCGGGGCTACACCTTC. Its translation: CSVEDRGRRGYTF.

In this sample, this clonotype turned up a few times. V and J are TRBV6-2 or TRBV6-3 and TRBJ2-2; 11 bases map to TRBD1. After removal of 7 bases from V and 5 bases from J, the junction contained 12 bases not matched to a gene. The CDR3 loop spans 17 amino acids. In germline, CDR1 is MNHEY, CDR2 SVGEGT. CDR3 sequence reads: CASTSTFRDRGTGELFF. The CDR3 region has the DNA TGTGCCAGCACCAGCACCTTCCGGGACAGGGGGACCGGGGAGCTGTTTTTT.

This chain uses TRBV27 with TRBJ1-5; D is perhaps TRBD1 (5 bases). Germline V gives CDR1 MNHEY, CDR2 SMNVEV (reference sequence). The CDR3 runs to 14 residues. The V end lost 3 bases, the J end lost 6 bases, and 12 bases lay between the germline ends. CDR3 amino acids: CASSLFRAGQPQHF. In nucleotides, the CDR3 is TGTGCCAGCAGTTTGTTCAGGGCGGGTCAGCCCCAGCATTTT.

This chain connects TRBV6-6 to TRBJ2-7; D is ambiguous. The CDR3 totals 18 residues. The germline V and J ends were trimmed by 0 bases and 4 bases, with 22 bases remaining between them. The V gene's germline CDR1 is MNHNY and CDR2 SVGAGI (reference sequence). The CDR3 DNA reads as TGTGCCAGCAGTTACTCAATTTACGGCCAAACGCCGGTTTACGAGCAGTACGTC. Residues: CASSYSIYGQTPVYEQYV.

This clonotype was counted only a few times. The rearrangement joins TRBV29-1 to TRBJ2-1; D is undetermined. Germline V gene lookup returns CDR1 SQVTM and CDR2 ANQGSEA. There are 12 residues in the CDR3. Trimming stripped 3 bases from V and 6 bases from J, with 9 bases between. In nucleotides, the CDR3 is TGCAGCGTTGATCCACGCGCCAATGAGCAGTTCTTC. Its translation: CSVDPRANEQFF.

V usage is TRBV6-2 or TRBV6-3 and J usage is TRBJ1-1; no clear D. CDR1 MNHEY and CDR2 SVGEGT come from the germline V gene. Trimming cost V 4 bases and J 0 bases, with 18 bases left between them. CDR3 length: 17 amino acids. CDR3 coding DNA: TGTGCCAGCAGTTCGCCAGGCCGTTCGTGGGTGAACACTGAAGCTTTCTTT. Translating it yields CASSSPGRSWVNTEAFF.

The chain is built from TRBV7-9 and TRBJ2-7, with no clear D. In germline, CDR1 is SEHNR, CDR2 FQNEAQ (reference sequence). The CDR3 totals 15 residues. Trimming took off 6 bases at V and 3 bases at J, with 18 bases between the two ends. This CDR3 is CASSSRSQPFYEQYF. As DNA, the CDR3 is TGTGCCAGCAGTTCCAGATCACAGCCGTTCTACGAGCAGTACTTC. The entire variable domain, with the rest obtained from reference TRBV7-9 and TRBJ2-7, is as follows: DTGVSQNPRHKITKRGQNVTFRCDPISEHNRLYWYRQTLGQGPEFLTYFQNEAQLEKSRLLSDRFSAERPKGSFSTLEIQRTEQGDSAMYLCASSSRSQPFYEQYFGPGTRLTVT.

The chain links TRBV6-1 to TRBJ2-7, with D uncertain. Germline V gene sequence: CDR1 MNHNS, CDR2 SASEGT. V was trimmed by 4 bases and J by 2 bases, leaving 15 bases between them. This CDR3 comprises 15 residues. The CDR3: CASSGAPDGPYEQYF. The CDR3 DNA sequence: TGTGCCAGCAGTGGGGCCCCGGACGGCCCCTACGAGCAGTACTTC.

This clonotype was seen a few times. CDR3 nucleotides: TGTGCCAGCAGTTCCCGGGACAGGGGTATGGTGGGTCAGCCCCAGCATTTT. Its protein is CASSSRDRGMVGQPQHF. The chain employs TRBV6-2 or TRBV6-3 and TRBJ1-5, with 10 bases aligning to TRBD1. Germline CDR1 is MNHEY and CDR2 is SVGEGT. The CDR3 has 17 amino acids. V shed 4 bases and J 6 bases; nucleotides not matched to a gene: 12.

The chain recombines TRBV19 with TRBJ2-1; perhaps TRBD2 as D (5 bases). In germline, CDR1 is LNHDA, CDR2 SQIVND (reference sequence). V dropped 5 bases and J dropped 1 base, with 12 bases sitting between them. CDR3 length: 15 residues. CDR3 in amino acids: CASSPSRGSYNEQFF. CDR3 sequence (DNA): TGTGCCAGTAGTCCCTCCCGGGGTTCCTACAATGAGCAGTTCTTC.

This clonotype appeared many times. The V gene is TRBV2, the J gene TRBJ1-2; 8 bases are a match to TRBD1. The V segment lost 6 bases and the J segment 5 bases; nucleotides outside the gene matches: 8. Germline lookup yields CDR1 SNHLY and CDR2 FYNNEI. The CDR3 is 14 amino acids. The CDR3 sequence: CASSVPGGGYGYTF. The CDR3 DNA reads TGTGCCAGCAGCGTACCAGGGGGCGGGTATGGCTACACCTTC.

The chain joins TRBV7-2 to TRBJ2-3; D is possibly TRBD2 (5 bases). The germline V gene has CDR1 SGHTA and CDR2 FQGNSA. The CDR3 covers 17 residues. The V and J ends lost 1 base and 2 bases respectively, with 16 bases between them. CDR3 bases: TGTGCCAGCAGCTTAGGCATCGTGCGGGCACCCACAGATACGCAGTATTTT. Amino acids: CASSLGIVRAPTDTQYF.

This chain connects TRBV6-1 to TRBJ1-4; a weak D match, TRBD1 (5 bases). Trimming cost V 1 base and J 0 bases, with 9 bases left between them. Germline V lookup: CDR1 MNHNS, CDR2 SASEGT. The CDR3 totals 16 residues. CDR3 coding DNA: TGTGCCAGCAGTGAAGGGGGGATGGCAACTAATGAAAAACTGTTTTTT. The encoded protein is CASSEGGMATNEKLFF.